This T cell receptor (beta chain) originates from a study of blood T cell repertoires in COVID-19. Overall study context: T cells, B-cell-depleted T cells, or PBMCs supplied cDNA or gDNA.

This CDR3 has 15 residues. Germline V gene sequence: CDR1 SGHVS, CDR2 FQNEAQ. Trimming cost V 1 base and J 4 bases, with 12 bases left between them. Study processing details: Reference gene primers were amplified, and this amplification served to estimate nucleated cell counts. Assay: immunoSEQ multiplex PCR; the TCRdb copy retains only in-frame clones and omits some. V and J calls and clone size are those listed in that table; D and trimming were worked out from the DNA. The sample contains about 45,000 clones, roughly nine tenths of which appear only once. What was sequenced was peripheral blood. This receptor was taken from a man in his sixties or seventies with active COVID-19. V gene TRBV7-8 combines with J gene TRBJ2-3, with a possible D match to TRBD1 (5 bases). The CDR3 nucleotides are TGTGCCAGCAGCTTAGTGGTTCGGACATCAGATACGCAGTATTTT. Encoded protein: CASSLVVRTSDTQYF.